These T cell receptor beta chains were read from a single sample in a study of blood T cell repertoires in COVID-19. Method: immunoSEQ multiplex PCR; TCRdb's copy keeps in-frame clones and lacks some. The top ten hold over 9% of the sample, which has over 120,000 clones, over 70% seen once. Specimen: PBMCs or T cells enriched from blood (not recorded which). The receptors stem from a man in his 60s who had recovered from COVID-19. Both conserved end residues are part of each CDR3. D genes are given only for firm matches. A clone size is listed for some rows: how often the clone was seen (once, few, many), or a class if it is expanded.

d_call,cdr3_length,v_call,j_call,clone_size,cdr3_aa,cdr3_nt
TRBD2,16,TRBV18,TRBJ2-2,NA,CASSPGRLAGTGELFF,TGTGCCAGCTCACCAGGGCGGCTAGCGGGAACCGGGGAGCTGTTTTTT
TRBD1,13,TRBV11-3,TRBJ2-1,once,CASSPGQGNEQFF,TGTGCCAGCAGCCCTGGACAGGGCAATGAGCAGTTCTTC
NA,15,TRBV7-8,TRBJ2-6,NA,CASSSRVAGANVLTF,TGTGCCAGCAGCTCCAGGGTTGCTGGGGCCAACGTCCTGACTTTC
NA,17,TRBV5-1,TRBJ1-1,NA,CASSLRDTSLMNTEAFF,TGCGCCAGCAGCTTGAGGGACACTTCCCTCATGAACACTGAAGCTTTCTTT
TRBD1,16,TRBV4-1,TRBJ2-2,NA,CASSQGWTGQTGELFF,TGCGCCAGCAGCCAAGGATGGACAGGGCAGACCGGGGAGCTGTTTTTT
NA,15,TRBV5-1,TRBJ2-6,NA,CASRNGVSGANVLTF,TGCGCCAGCAGGAACGGTGTCTCTGGGGCCAACGTCCTGACTTTC
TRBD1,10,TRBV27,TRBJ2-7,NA,CASKRDREYF,TGTGCCAGCAAACGGGACAGGGAGTACTTC
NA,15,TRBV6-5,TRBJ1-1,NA,CASSYRRGKNTEAFF,TGTGCCAGCAGTTACAGAAGGGGCAAGAACACTGAAGCTTTCTTT
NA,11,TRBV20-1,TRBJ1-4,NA,CSVLQEEKLFF,TGCAGTGTGTTGCAGGAAGAAAAACTGTTTTTT
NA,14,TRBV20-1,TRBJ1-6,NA,CSANDRMGYSPLHF,TGCAGTGCTAATGACAGGATGGGTTATTCACCCCTCCACTTT
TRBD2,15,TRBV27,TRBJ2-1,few,CASSLERGDYNEQFF,TGTGCCAGCAGTTTAGAGCGGGGGGATTACAATGAGCAGTTCTTC
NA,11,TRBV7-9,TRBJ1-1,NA,CASSLVPMAFF,TGTGCCAGCAGCTTAGTCCCTATGGCTTTCTTT
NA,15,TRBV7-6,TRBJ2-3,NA,CASSATLAATDTQYF,TGTGCCAGCAGCGCCACGCTAGCAGCCACAGATACGCAGTATTTT
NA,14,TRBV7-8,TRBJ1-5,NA,CASSPYHSNQPQHF,TGTGCCAGCAGCCCCTACCATAGCAATCAGCCCCAGCATTTT
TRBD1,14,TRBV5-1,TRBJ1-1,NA,CASSPRGRRTEAFF,TGCGCCAGCAGCCCCAGGGGGCGGAGGACTGAAGCTTTCTTT
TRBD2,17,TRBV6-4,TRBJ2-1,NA,CASSDSRGLAAYNEQFF,TGTGCCAGCAGTGACTCGAGAGGCCTAGCGGCCTACAATGAGCAGTTCTTC
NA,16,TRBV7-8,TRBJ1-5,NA,CASSLAEGSLGQPQHF,TGTGCCAGCAGCTTAGCGGAGGGTTCCCTGGGTCAGCCCCAGCATTTT
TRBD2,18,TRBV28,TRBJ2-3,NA,CASSFGTSGRGYTDTQYF,TGTGCCAGCAGTTTCGGGACTAGCGGGAGGGGCTACACAGATACGCAGTATTTT
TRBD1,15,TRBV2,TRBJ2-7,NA,CASSEAQGSFYEQYF,TGTGCCAGCAGTGAAGCACAGGGGTCGTTCTACGAGCAGTACTTC
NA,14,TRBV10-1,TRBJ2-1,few,CASSESGRYNEQFF,TGCGCCAGCAGTGAAAGCGGGCGCTACAATGAGCAGTTCTTC
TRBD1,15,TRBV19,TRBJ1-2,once,CASSIKRQGGYGYTF,TGTGCCAGTAGTATCAAGCGACAGGGCGGCTATGGCTACACCTTC
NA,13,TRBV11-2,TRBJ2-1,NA,CASSSGLHNEQFF,TGTGCCAGCAGCTCGGGACTTCACAATGAGCAGTTCTTC
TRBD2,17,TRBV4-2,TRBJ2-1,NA,CASSQDQTSGDYNEQFF,TGTGCCAGCAGCCAAGATCAGACTAGCGGGGACTACAATGAGCAGTTCTTC
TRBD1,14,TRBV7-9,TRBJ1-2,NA,CASSNRDRAFGYTF,TGTGCCAGCAGCAACCGGGACAGGGCCTTTGGCTACACCTTC
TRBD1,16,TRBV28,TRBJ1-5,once,CASSLSGGYRNQPQHF,TGTGCCAGCAGTTTATCAGGGGGTTATAGGAATCAGCCCCAGCATTTT
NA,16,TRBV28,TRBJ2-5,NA,CASRSPVSGNQETQYF,TGTGCCAGCAGATCCCCCGTTAGCGGAAACCAAGAGACCCAGTACTTC
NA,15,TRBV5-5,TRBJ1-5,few,CASSLADSSNQPQHF,TGTGCCAGCAGCTTAGCGGACAGTAGCAATCAGCCCCAGCATTTT
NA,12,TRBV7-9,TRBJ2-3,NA,CASSLESRSRYF,TGTGCCAGCAGCCTAGAGAGTCGGAGTCGGTATTTT
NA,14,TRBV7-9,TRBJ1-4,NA,CATASGGLREKLFF,TGTGCCACCGCCTCCGGGGGGCTCCGAGAAAAACTGTTTTTT
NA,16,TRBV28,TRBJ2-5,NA,CASSPPGVPNQETQYF,TGTGCCAGCAGTCCGCCGGGGGTCCCTAATCAAGAGACCCAGTACTTC
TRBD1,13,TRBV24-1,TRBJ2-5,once,CATGQGGWETQYF,TGTGCCACAGGACAGGGCGGTTGGGAGACCCAGTACTTC
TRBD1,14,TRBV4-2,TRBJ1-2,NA,CASSQAGQDDGYTF,TGTGCCAGCAGCCAGGCGGGACAGGATGATGGCTACACCTTC
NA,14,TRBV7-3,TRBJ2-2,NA,CASSLQTNTGELFF,TGTGCCAGCAGCTTACAGACGAACACCGGGGAGCTGTTTTTT
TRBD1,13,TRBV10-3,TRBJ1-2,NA,CAITLGQGWGYTF,TGTGCCATCACCTTAGGACAGGGTTGGGGCTACACCTTC
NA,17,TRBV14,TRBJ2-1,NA,CASSQDVRTAGYNEQFF,TGTGCCAGCAGCCAAGATGTCCGGACTGCGGGTTACAATGAGCAGTTCTTC
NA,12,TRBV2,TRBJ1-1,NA,CASLQGRSEAFF,TGTGCCAGCCTCCAGGGGAGAAGTGAAGCTTTCTTT
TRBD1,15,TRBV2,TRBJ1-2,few,CASSESFGTGVSYTF,TGTGCCAGCAGTGAAAGTTTCGGGACAGGGGTGAGCTACACCTTC
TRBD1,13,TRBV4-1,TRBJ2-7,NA,CASSHKQGYEQYF,TGCGCCAGCAGCCACAAACAGGGGTACGAGCAGTACTTC
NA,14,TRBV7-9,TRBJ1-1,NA,CASSHPGRGTEAFF,TGTGCCAGCAGCCATCCCGGCAGGGGTACTGAAGCTTTCTTT
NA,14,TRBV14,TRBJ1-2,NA,CASSQQQGNYGYTF,TGTGCCAGCAGCCAACAACAGGGAAACTATGGCTACACCTTC